This record covers a single TCR beta chain. Data came from immunoSEQ multiplex PCR; TCRdb stores just in-frame clones and leaves some out. The data show 250,000 or so clones, roughly 87% seen once. The sample originates from a study of blood T cell repertoires in COVID-19. Trimming shortened V by 2 bases and J by 1 base, and 17 bases separated the two germline ends. Germline CDR1 SGHTA, CDR2 FQGNSA. The CDR3 is made up of 17 amino acids. The TCR comes from a young woman with acute COVID-19. Sequenced input: PBMCs or T cells enriched from blood (not recorded which). The genes are TRBV7-2 and TRBJ1-1; no clear D. CDR3 amino acids: CASSLKGGRIGNTEAFF. For the CDR3, the DNA is TGTGCCAGCAGCTTAAAAGGAGGAAGGATCGGGAACACTGAAGCTTTCTTT.